Only one count was recorded for the clone carrying this T cell receptor beta chain. Each donor was healthy, and each was a bone marrow donor. Germline CDR1 is SGHTA and CDR2 is FQGTGA. V lost 5 bases to trimming and J lost 6 bases; unmatched junction nucleotides: 10. The CDR3 is 15 residues long. The PCR had 60 Vbeta and 13 Jbeta primers. The data were produced by immunoSEQ multiplex PCR, yet TCRdb's version contains in-frame clones alone and is incomplete. The data contain about 180,000 clones, 82% of them singletons. This specimen belongs to a study of cytomegalovirus exposure and HLA in healthy donors.

The sequence derives from a man aged 40-50 years in good health and CMV-seronegative. Sequencing was done on a sample of PBMCs. This chain links TRBV7-3 with TRBJ2-1; 7 bases line up with TRBD2. The CDR3 bases are TGTGCCAGCAGCCCTCAGCGGGGAGTCGGCAATGAGCAGTTCTTC. Translated: CASSPQRGVGNEQFF.